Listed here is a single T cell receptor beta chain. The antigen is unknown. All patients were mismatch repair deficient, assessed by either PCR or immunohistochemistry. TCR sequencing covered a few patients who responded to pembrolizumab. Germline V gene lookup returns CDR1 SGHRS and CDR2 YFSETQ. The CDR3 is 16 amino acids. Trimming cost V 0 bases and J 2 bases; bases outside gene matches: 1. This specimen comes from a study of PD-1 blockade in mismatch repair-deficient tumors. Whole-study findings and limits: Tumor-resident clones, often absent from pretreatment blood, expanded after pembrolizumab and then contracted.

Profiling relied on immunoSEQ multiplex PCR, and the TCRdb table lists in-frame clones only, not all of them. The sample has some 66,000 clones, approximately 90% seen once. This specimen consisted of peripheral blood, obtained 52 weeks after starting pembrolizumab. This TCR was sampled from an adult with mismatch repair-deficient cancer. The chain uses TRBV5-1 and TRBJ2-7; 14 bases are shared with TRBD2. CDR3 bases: TGCGCCAGCAGCTTGGCGGGACTAGCGGGAGCCTACGAGCAGTACTTC. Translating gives CASSLAGLAGAYEQYF.